This T cell receptor beta chain was sequenced in a study of cytotoxic CD8 clonotypes in ibrutinib-treated CLL (dated by TCRdb to the early 2020s). Study-level background: The cohort had around twelve relapsed/refractory and around 16 treatment-naive patients; about 17 were IGHV unmutated. Longitudinal samples were available for about 30% of the roughly 86 trial participants. Responses were partial in 24 patients and complete in 2; after median about 5.5 years follow-up, around 15 stayed in remission and approximately twelve progressed. Every sample from remission and from progressive disease was obtained while the patients were still on ibrutinib. Cryopreserved peripheral blood mononuclear cells were collected at three points: before therapy, at response, and at either sustained remission or disease progression. On average, each sample yielded around 230,000 productive templates and tens of thousands of productive rearrangements. Response samples were obtained after a median of around 11 months of treatment, with a range of about 6 to 36 months. Overall results and qualifications from the work: Public clonotypes were rare and either shrank or stayed stable during treatment, and the rise in clonality at ibrutinib response reflected expansion of private clonotypes. Clonality rose at ibrutinib response, remained stable during sustained remission, and dropped back toward baseline at progression. Sustained-remission and progressing patients did not have matched sampling times, and lymph node repertoires were not examined. At baseline, clonality was higher than in age-matched healthy donors and showed a strong correlation with circulating CD8+ T-cell counts.

In light of the paper, this sample's time point label describes: less than 30 months on ibrutinib. For TCR beta library preparation, about 2 micrograms of genomic DNA were isolated from cryopreserved PBMCs. High-throughput TCR beta sequencing was performed on longitudinal blood samples from CLL patients receiving ibrutinib monotherapy. Patients were enrolled in a phase 2 open-label single-center ibrutinib monotherapy trial. With respect to this clone: Its antigen target is currently unknown. One base away there is no much larger clone; base qualities are not given.

On a MiSeq, deep resolution sequencing aimed for a depth between 1 in 1 million and 1 in 200,000 T cells, with each clonotype covered approximately 10x on average. TCR beta libraries were generated with the immunoSEQ hsTCRB Kit. In the authors' own workflow: Data were analyzed with ImmunoSEQ Data Assistant and ImmunoSEQ Analyzer, with V, D and J genes assigned per IMGT definitions. Clonality, which ranges from 0 to 1, was calculated by subtracting the normalized Shannon entropy of productive rearrangement frequencies from one. Public clonotype analysis was restricted to overrepresented clonotypes comprising at least 0.05% of each patient's repertoire. Some 13 age-matched healthy donor repertoires from immuneACCESS were used as controls for clonality. In its TCRdb copy, this immuneACCESS table keeps in-frame sequences only and misses some clones. Where compared with another copy, unresolved V genes explain less than half of these, and the others have no known cause. The V and J calls and clone size are taken from that table; D and trimming were inferred from the DNA. This sample comprises over 100,000 clones, 80% to 90% of them detected only once. The ten largest make up 2% to 2.5% of the sample.

CDR1 is given as MGHRA and CDR2 as YSYEKL, both from the germline V gene. Including cysteine and phenylalanine, the CDR3 has 14 amino acids. The entry retains the CDR3 DNA only, 42 bases that are in frame from base 1. V is cut back by 1 base and J by 4 bases, with 2 bases in the junction unmatched. The chain employs TRBV4-1 and TRBJ1-2, and 8 junction bases match TRBD1. The TCR originated in a human donor with chronic lymphocytic leukemia. The sample in question was PBMCs, obtained after 24 months of ibrutinib treatment. The base sequence is TGCGCCAGCAGCCAAGGCGACAGGGGCTATGGCTACACCTTC. Translation gives CASSQGDRGYGYTF.